This entry describes one T cell receptor beta chain. The data originate from a study of blood T cell repertoires in COVID-19. Here immunoSEQ multiplex PCR was the method, and the copy in TCRdb shows in-frame clones only, minus some. The table shows some 290,000 clones, with about 90% occurring only once. Per the germline V gene, CDR1 is SEHNR and CDR2 is FQNEAQ (reference sequence). Trimming removed 5 bases from V and 5 bases from J; junction bases left unmatched: 8. This CDR3 spans 15 amino acids. The sample taken for sequencing was PBMCs or T cells enriched from blood (not recorded which). The genes are TRBV7-9 and TRBJ1-4; 7 bases align to TRBD1. This clonotype was obtained from a woman aged 25 to 39 who had recovered from COVID-19. The CDR3 spells CASSQGVVGNEKLFF. CDR3 DNA sequence: TGTGCCAGCAGCCAGGGGGTAGTGGGGAATGAAAAACTGTTTTTT.